These 25 T cell receptor beta chains originate from one sample sequenced in a study of blood T cell repertoires in COVID-19. The assay was immunoSEQ multiplex PCR, and TCRdb's table has in-frame clones only and misses some. The repertoire includes about 330,000 clones, more than 90% of them detected once, and less than 20% sits in the top ten. The specimen sequenced was PBMCs or T cells enriched from blood (not recorded which). The source of these receptors is a woman aged 25 to 45 who had recovered from COVID-19.

The chain employs TRBV4-2 and TRBJ1-2, with 8 bases identical to TRBD1. Germline CDR1 and CDR2: LGHNA and YNFKEQ. Germline trimming cut 3 bases from V and 3 bases from J; bases unmatched to any gene: 9. The CDR3 loop spans 16 amino acids. This chain's CDR3 is CASSHQGDRWDYGYTF. As DNA, the CDR3 is TGTGCCAGCAGCCACCAAGGGGACAGGTGGGACTATGGCTACACCTTC.

V gene TRBV11-3 combines with J gene TRBJ2-1; 7 bases fit TRBD1. Germline CDR1 and CDR2: SGHNT and YENEEA. The CDR3 loop spans 16 amino acids. The V gene end was trimmed by 5 bases and the J gene end by 0 bases; junction bases not matched to a gene: 7. As DNA, the CDR3 is TGTGCCAGCAGCCTCGCGACAGGGAGCTCCTACAATGAGCAGTTCTTC. Residues: CASSLATGSSYNEQFF.

This clone appeared a single time. J is TRBJ1-5 and V is TRBV28; D gene ambiguous. V was cut by 4 bases and J by 8 bases, with 9 bases left in between. Germline lookup yields CDR1 MDHEN and CDR2 SYDVKM. CDR3 length: 12 residues. The CDR3, as DNA: TGTGCCAGCAGTTCTAGCCCAGAGCCCCAGCATTTT. Protein sequence: CASSSSPEPQHF.

The genes are TRBV20-1 and TRBJ1-1, with D possibly being TRBD1 (6 bases). The CDR3 runs to 14 residues. Trimming pared 3 bases from V and 7 bases from J, leaving 18 bases between. Per the germline V gene, CDR1 is DFQATT and CDR2 is SNEGSKA (reference sequence). CDR3 DNA sequence: TGCAGTGCTAGTTGGAGGGGGGGGTCTCGTGAAGCTTTCTTT. It codes for CSASWRGGSREAFF.

The chain carries TRBV6-5 and TRBJ1-4; no reliable D call. The CDR3 consists of 16 residues. Germline CDR1 and CDR2: MNHEY and SVGAGI. The V and J ends lost 0 bases and 5 bases respectively, with 13 bases between them. The chain's CDR3 is CASSYSLARRNEKLFF. Here the CDR3 DNA reads TGTGCCAGCAGTTACTCCCTAGCCCGTAGGAATGAAAAACTGTTTTTT.

CDR3 nucleotides: TGTGCCAAAGCCGGGGAAGCTTTCTTT. Translating gives CAKAGEAFF. This sequence joins TRBV6-4 and TRBJ1-1; D uncertain. The length of the CDR3 is 9 residues. The V gene's germline CDR1 is MRHNA and CDR2 SNTAGT. V was shortened by 10 bases and J by 8 bases, with 8 bases between the two germline ends.

This chain joins TRBV28 and TRBJ1-2; TRBD1 matches 7 bases. V lost 5 bases and J lost 4; bases outside the gene matches: 10. The CDR3 length is 15 residues. In germline, CDR1 is MDHEN, CDR2 SYDVKM. CDR3 nucleotides: TGTGCCAGCAGTGCCTACAGGGGTGTTGGCTATGGCTACACCTTC. Amino acid sequence: CASSAYRGVGYGYTF.

This chain connects TRBV4-1 to TRBJ1-6; no reliable D call. CDR3 length: 15 residues. The germline V gene has CDR1 MGHRA and CDR2 YSYEKL. The V end lost 8 bases, the J end lost 9 bases, and 20 bases lay between the germline ends. In DNA, the CDR3 is TGCGCCAGCGCCCGGCTTCCGGGTTTAGGTTCACCCCTCCACTTT. Encoded protein: CASARLPGLGSPLHF.

This rearrangement joins TRBV7-2 to TRBJ2-7, with D unclear. Germline CDR1 and CDR2: SGHTA and FQGNSA. The CDR3 extends over 15 amino acids. Deletions cut 1 base from V and 6 bases from J, with 16 bases between. CDR3 in amino acids: CASSLVRSGPPEQYF. The CDR3 DNA follows: TGTGCCAGCAGCTTAGTTCGGTCAGGTCCCCCCGAGCAGTACTTC.

This sequence joins TRBV7-9 and TRBJ2-5; 7 nucleotides agree with TRBD1. Germline V CDR1 and CDR2: SEHNR, FQNEAQ (reference sequence). This CDR3 has 13 amino acids. Trimming took 5 bases from V and 6 from J; bases not matched to a gene: 6. The CDR3 sequence: CASSLTGRKTQYF. The CDR3 bases are TGTGCCAGCAGCCTGACAGGGCGTAAGACCCAGTACTTC.

The V gene is TRBV5-1, the J gene TRBJ1-1, with unresolved D. V was pared by 1 base and J by 1 base, with 5 bases between. The CDR3 totals 13 residues. CDR1 and CDR2 from the germline V gene are SGHRS and YFSETQ. CDR3 loop: CASSLLGNTEAFF. The CDR3 bases are TGCGCCAGCAGCTTGCTAGGGAACACTGAAGCTTTCTTT.

The genes are TRBV29-1 and TRBJ2-5; tentatively, D is TRBD2 (5 bases). CDR3 length: 13 amino acids. Germline-derived CDR1 and CDR2 are SQVTM and ANQGSEA. The ends were cut back, 4 bases at V and 1 base at J, with 10 bases in the middle. Here the CDR3 reads CSVVVGVQETQYF. For the CDR3, the DNA is TGCAGCGTTGTGGTCGGGGTCCAAGAGACCCAGTACTTC.

J is TRBJ2-7 and V is TRBV27, with a tentative D call TRBD1 (6 bases). Trimming took 3 bases from V and 7 from J, leaving 13 bases between them. CDR1 is MNHEY and CDR2 is SMNVEV in the germline V gene (reference sequence). The CDR3 is 13 amino acids. This chain's CDR3 is CASSFGQRVEQYF. DNA for the CDR3: TGTGCCAGCAGTTTCGGACAGCGAGTGGAGCAGTACTTC.

This clone was observed a few times. The chain is built from TRBV4-1 and TRBJ1-6; a possible D gene is TRBD1 (6 bases). V lost 5 bases, J lost 8 bases, and 19 bases lay in between. CDR1 is MGHRA, CDR2 YSYEKL, per germline. CDR3 length equals 16 residues. As DNA, the CDR3 is TGCGCCAGCAGCAAAACCTACAGGGAATTTTATTCACCCCTCCACTTT. This codes for CASSKTYREFYSPLHF.

This clone was detected once. This chain uses TRBV11-3 with TRBJ1-2, with D possibly being TRBD1 (6 bases). The germline V gene encodes CDR1 SGHNT and CDR2 YENEEA. The CDR3 is 17 residues long. V lost 4 bases, J lost 2 bases, and 20 bases lay in between. The DNA of the CDR3 is TGTGCCAGCAGCTCCAGAACCAGGACAGACTCAAACTATGGCTACACCTTC. Translating gives CASSSRTRTDSNYGYTF.

The gene calls are TRBV29-1 and TRBJ2-2, with 9 bases that match TRBD2. There are 12 residues in the CDR3. Germline-derived CDR1 and CDR2 are SQVTM and ANQGSEA. V lost 6 bases to trimming and J lost 7 bases; unmatched junction nucleotides: 3. The CDR3 loop reads CSVGLAFGELFF. The CDR3 DNA follows: TGCAGCGTGGGACTAGCTTTCGGGGAGCTGTTTTTT.

The chain employs TRBV19 and TRBJ2-7; 8 nucleotides align to TRBD1. This CDR3 comprises 14 residues. Germline V gene sequence: CDR1 LNHDA, CDR2 SQIVND (reference sequence). With 6 bases clipped from V and 4 bases from J, the junction kept 8 bases outside the gene matches. As DNA, the CDR3 is TGTGCCAGTAGGCAAAGACAGGGGCAATACGAGCAGTACTTC. Translated, it gives CASRQRQGQYEQYF.

The chain combines TRBV9 with TRBJ2-3; D is uncertain. Germline values: CDR1 SGDLS, CDR2 YYNGEE. V lost 7 bases and J 2 bases, leaving 5 bases between the germline ends. CDR3 length: 11 residues. CDR3 nucleotides: TGTGCCAGCGGAGTCACAGATACGCAGTATTTT. This translates into CASGVTDTQYF.

V usage is TRBV4-2 and J usage is TRBJ1-1, with D possibly TRBD1 on 6 matching bases. The V gene lost 1 base and the J gene lost 3 bases, with 12 bases spanning the gap. The CDR3 runs 15 residues. Germline V lookup: CDR1 LGHNA, CDR2 YNFKEQ. CDR3 coding DNA: TGTGCCAGCAGCCAAGTCCCGGGACATTACACTGAAGCTTTCTTT. Its translation: CASSQVPGHYTEAFF.

The rearrangement links TRBV28 to TRBJ1-3; a weak D match, TRBD1 (6 bases). Germline loops: CDR1 MDHEN, CDR2 SYDVKM. The germline V and J ends were trimmed by 8 bases and 2 bases, with 19 bases remaining between them. CDR3 size: 16 residues. CDR3 coding DNA: TGTGCCAGCGCAACACAGGGAACTATCCCTGGAAACACCATATATTTT. Translated, it gives CASATQGTIPGNTIYF. Filled out from reference TRBV28 and TRBJ1-3, the complete variable domain reads DVKVTQSSRYLVKRTGEKVFLECVQDMDHENMFWYRQDPGLGLRLIYFSYDVKMKEKGDIPEGYSVSREKKERFSLILESASTNQTSMYLCASATQGTIPGNTIYFGEGSWLTVV.

The chain couples TRBV28 to TRBJ2-4, with D tentatively TRBD1 (6 bases). Trimming removed 3 bases from V and 1 base from J, with 10 bases in between. In germline, CDR1 is MDHEN, CDR2 SYDVKM. The CDR3 is made up of 15 amino acids. The CDR3 here is CASSFRGFAKNIQYF. CDR3 nucleotides: TGTGCCAGCAGTTTCAGGGGTTTCGCCAAAAACATTCAGTACTTC.

This rearrangement joins TRBV7-2 to TRBJ2-5; TRBD1 agrees at 9 bases. Germline V lookup: CDR1 SGHTA, CDR2 FQGNSA. The CDR3 loop spans 13 amino acids. The V segment lost 7 bases and the J segment 5 bases; nucleotides outside the gene matches: 5. In DNA form, the CDR3 reads TGTGCCAGCAAGACAGGGGGGTGGGAGACCCAGTACTTC. This encodes CASKTGGWETQYF.

This clone was detected only once. The chain combines TRBV5-1 with TRBJ1-1, with 9 bases matching TRBD1. The junction had 2 bases not matched to a gene; V was cut back by 4 bases and J by 10 bases. This CDR3 contains 11 residues. The germline V gene has CDR1 SGHRS and CDR2 YFSETQ. The chain's CDR3 is CASSGDRAAFF. The CDR3 DNA reads TGCGCCAGCAGCGGGGACAGGGCAGCTTTCTTT.

The chain uses TRBV9 and TRBJ1-4; 11 bases map to TRBD1. This CDR3 comprises 14 residues. The V gene's germline CDR1 is SGDLS and CDR2 YYNGEE. V shed 4 bases, J shed 8 bases, and the junction held 4 bases outside the gene matches. In DNA form, the CDR3 reads TGTGCCAGCAGCCCGGGACAGGGGGGGGAAAAACTGTTTTTT. Protein: CASSPGQGGEKLFF.

V usage is TRBV6-5 and J usage is TRBJ1-6; 7 bases agree with TRBD1. Trimming cost V 5 bases and J 8 bases; bases outside gene matches: 3. Germline assignment: CDR1 MNHEY and CDR2 SVGAGI. This CDR3 contains 13 residues. This CDR3 is CASSPRGHSPLHF. In nucleotides, the CDR3 is TGTGCCAGCAGTCCGAGGGGGCATTCACCCCTCCACTTT.